This T cell receptor beta chain was recovered during a study of T cells after posttransplantation cyclophosphamide. The study, taken as a whole, reports: Tissue-infiltrating T cells from skin or gut overlapped little with blood T cells.

A marrow graft followed busulfan-fludarabine conditioning, with cyclophosphamide on days +3 and +4. The CDR3 runs to 16 residues. Trimming at V came to 1 base and at J to 3 bases, leaving 2 bases not matched to a gene. The germline V gene has CDR1 MGHDK and CDR2 SYGVNS. The data were produced by immunoSEQ multiplex PCR, yet TCRdb's version contains in-frame clones alone and is incomplete. The data show about 7,900 clones, with none appearing a single time. This clone was seen a few times. Its cognate antigen is unknown. This clonotype originated in a male patient aged 30 to 40 who received an allogeneic stem cell transplant from an unrelated donor, was CMV-positive, and had acute and chronic GVHD. The T cells may partly be graft donor cells. The sequencing here drew on PBMCs, taken after an allogeneic stem cell transplant with post-transplant cyclophosphamide. V is TRBV25-1 and J is TRBJ2-1; the match to TRBD2 covers 11 bases. The CDR3 reads CASSELGLAGYNEQFF. Written as DNA, the CDR3 is TGTGCCAGCAGTGAATTAGGACTAGCGGGCTACAATGAGCAGTTCTTC.